These 21 T cell receptor beta chains were sequenced from one sample in a study of neurological immune-mediated disorders. MiXCR, run by TCRdb on the 5' RACE reads, gives a single entry per CDR3 protein. The table lists roughly 28,000 distinct CDR3 sequences, 9% to 15% of them singletons, with 7.8% in the top ten. Input material: PBMCs. Receptors were obtained from a man aged 55 to 70 in good health.

This clonotype was detected ten times or more. This chain uses TRBV7-9 with TRBJ2-5; the D call may be TRBD1 or TRBD2 (5 bases each). The ends were cut back, 3 bases at V and 7 bases at J, with 9 bases in the middle. Looked up from germline, CDR1 is SEHNR and CDR2 is FQNEAQ (reference sequence). The CDR3 contains 12 residues. The CDR3 DNA reads as TGTGCCAGCAGCTTTGAGGGGTCGACCCAGTACTTC. Translated: CASSFEGSTQYF.

This clonotype is categorized as medium-sized. The chain combines TRBV29-1 with TRBJ2-3; 7 positions agree with TRBD2. V was clipped by 3 bases and J by 5 bases; unmatched bases: 5. The CDR3 has 13 amino acids. The germline V gene encodes CDR1 SQVTM and CDR2 ANQGSEA. The CDR3 spells CSVDRTRGDTQYF. CDR3 DNA: TGCAGCGTTGACAGGACTAGGGGAGATACGCAGTATTTT.

In this sample, this clonotype turned up many times. This rearrangement joins TRBV10-3 to TRBJ2-6, with 7 bases that match TRBD2. The trim removed 4 bases at V and 2 bases at J, leaving 5 bases unmatched. Germline V gene lookup returns CDR1 ENHRY and CDR2 SYGVKD. The CDR3 is made up of 16 amino acids. CDR3 protein: CAISGDGGAGANVLTF. CDR3 nucleotide sequence: TGTGCCATCAGTGGGGATGGGGGGGCTGGGGCCAACGTCCTGACTTTC.

The chain is built from TRBV6-5 and TRBJ1-3; D gene ambiguous. In germline, CDR1 is MNHEY, CDR2 SVGAGI. The CDR3 length is 10 residues. The V and J ends lost 11 bases and 13 bases respectively, with 15 bases between them. The CDR3 loop is CAPVVRTIYF. DNA of the CDR3: TGTGCCCCGGTGGTTAGAACAATATATTTT.

This clonotype was detected ten times or more. The genes are TRBV6-6 and TRBJ2-7; perhaps TRBD2 as D (6 bases). With 0 bases removed from V and 4 bases from J, the gap between germline ends came to 16 bases. Looked up from germline, CDR1 is MNHNY and CDR2 is SVGAGI (reference sequence). The CDR3 runs 16 residues. Here the CDR3 reads CASSYSGGSSSYEQYF. The CDR3 nucleotides read TGTGCCAGCAGTTACTCGGGGGGTTCGTCCTCGTACGAGCAGTACTTC.

To note about this clonotype: One junction end disagrees with the germline gene, perhaps due to a read error. This sequence joins TRBV2 and TRBJ2-5, with D unresolved. Germline V gene lookup returns CDR1 SNHLY and CDR2 FYNNEI. This CDR3 has 11 amino acids. CDR3 in DNA: TGTGCCTGCAGTGATAGGGAGACCCAGTACTTC. It is translated as CACSDRETQYF.

This clonotype has a count of ten or more. This chain connects TRBV29-1 to TRBJ2-3, with D possibly TRBD1 on 6 matching bases. Trimming cost V 3 bases and J 0 bases, with 10 bases left between them. CDR1 and CDR2 from the germline V gene are SQVTM and ANQGSEA. This CDR3 spans 14 amino acids. CDR3 nucleotide sequence: TGCAGCGTTGATGGGGGCCCTAGCACAGATACGCAGTATTTT. It translates to CSVDGGPSTDTQYF.

This clonotype was seen at least ten times. The J gene is TRBJ1-6, the V gene TRBV10-3; the D is unclear. With 6 bases removed from V and 5 bases from J, the gap between germline ends came to 17 bases. CDR1 and CDR2 from the germline V gene are ENHRY and SYGVKD. CDR3 length equals 16 residues. The CDR3 reads CAIRAGREKDNSPLHF. Here the CDR3 DNA reads TGTGCCATCAGAGCGGGCCGCGAAAAGGATAATTCACCCCTCCACTTT.

At least ten counts were recorded for this clonotype. The chain recombines TRBV10-2 with TRBJ2-1; D gene unclear. V was trimmed by 1 base and J by 9 bases, leaving 7 bases between them. The CDR3 has 12 residues. CDR1 is WSHSY and CDR2 is SAAADI in the germline V gene. The DNA of the CDR3 is TGCGCCAGCAGTGAGTTTGGTGGTGAGCAGTTCTTC. Protein sequence: CASSEFGGEQFF.

By frequency in the sample, this clonotype is medium-sized. The DNA for the CDR3 is TGTGCCAGCAGTCAGGGGGGCCGAGTGGCTTTCTTT. Residues: CASSQGGRVAFF. The genes are TRBV25-1 and TRBJ1-1, with TRBD1 matching over 7 bases. Germline CDR1 MGHDK, CDR2 SYGVNS. The CDR3 spans 12 residues. V gave up 5 bases and J gave up 11 bases; unmatched junction bases: 8.

This chain joins TRBV6-1 and TRBJ2-3; 7 nucleotides line up with TRBD1. This CDR3 region has 14 residues. Germline values: CDR1 MNHNS, CDR2 SASEGT. Trimming cost V 6 bases and J 2 bases; bases outside gene matches: 5. The CDR3 coding sequence is TGTGCCAGCAGACCCGGACAGGTCACAGATACGCAGTATTTT. Translating it yields CASRPGQVTDTQYF.

Many counts were recorded for this clonotype. The V and J genes are TRBV12-3 or TRBV12-4 and TRBJ2-3, with D unresolved. V was clipped by 5 bases and J by 0 bases, with 15 bases between them. This CDR3 region has 16 residues. CDR3 DNA sequence: TGTGCCAGCAGTCCCCCTGGCGGAACTAGCACAGATACGCAGTATTTT. This gives the protein CASSPPGGTSTDTQYF.

This clonotype was found many times. The chain couples TRBV20-1 to TRBJ1-2; possible D gene TRBD1, 5 bases. CDR1 and CDR2 from the germline V gene are DFQATT and SNEGSKA (reference sequence). V lost 8 bases, J lost 3 bases, and 10 bases lay in between. The CDR3 runs 11 residues. The CDR3, as DNA: TGCAGTACAAGGGGATACTATGGCTACACCTTC. Its protein product is CSTRGYYGYTF.

J is TRBJ1-1 and V is TRBV2; no clear D. V was cut by 6 bases and J by 6 bases, with 14 bases left in between. Germline lookup yields CDR1 SNHLY and CDR2 FYNNEI. This CDR3 is built from 13 residues. DNA for the CDR3: TGTGCCAGCAGGGTTGCTTTGAGGGCTGAAGCTTTCTTT. Its translation: CASRVALRAEAFF.

This clonotype has ten or more counts. The junction shows a germline mismatch at one end, possibly a read error. The chain couples TRBV7-9 to TRBJ1-2, with TRBD1 matching over 8 bases. Germline-derived CDR1 and CDR2 are SEHNR and FQNEAQ (reference sequence). This CDR3 is built from 13 residues. CDR3: CASSLAGQGPVDF. CDR3 DNA sequence: TGTGCCAGCAGCTTAGCTGGACAGGGCCCTGTTGATTTC. The full variable domain, rest sourced from reference TRBV7-9 and TRBJ1-2, is DTGVSQNPRHKITKRGQNVTFRCDPISEHNRLYWYRQTLGQGPEFLTYFQNEAQLEKSRLLSDRFSAERPKGSFSTLEIQRTEQGDSAMYLCASSLAGQGPVDFGSGTRLTVV.

The table lists this clonotype with many counts. The chain couples TRBV6-2 or TRBV6-3 to TRBJ1-1, with D hard to call. The CDR3 spans 18 residues. Trimming removed 3 bases at V and 0 bases at J, with 20 bases between. From germline, CDR1 is MNHEY and CDR2 SVGEGT. The CDR3 protein is CASSYYVLGRQMNTEAFF. DNA for the CDR3: TGTGCCAGCAGTTATTACGTCCTCGGACGTCAGATGAACACTGAAGCTTTCTTT.

The chain carries TRBV29-1 and TRBJ2-3; D may be TRBD2 (5 bases). The V gene's germline CDR1 is SQVTM and CDR2 ANQGSEA. Trimming shortened V by 4 bases and J by 3 bases, and 8 bases separated the two germline ends. CDR3 size: 12 residues. This CDR3 is CSVASGTDTQYF. The CDR3 nucleotides are TGCAGCGTTGCCTCGGGGACAGATACGCAGTATTTT.

This clonotype was seen ten or more times. CDR3 amino acids: CSVVGTESYEQYF. The DNA of the CDR3 is TGCAGCGTTGTTGGGACAGAGTCCTACGAGCAGTACTTC. The J gene is TRBJ2-7, the V gene TRBV29-1; 7 positions match TRBD1. From germline, CDR1 is SQVTM and CDR2 ANQGSEA. This CDR3 is 13 amino acids long. V was clipped by 4 bases and J by 1 base; unmatched bases: 4.

This clonotype has at least ten counts. V usage is TRBV7-3 and J usage is TRBJ2-2; possibly TRBD1 or TRBD2 for D (5 bases each). Germline-derived CDR1 and CDR2 are SGHTA and FQGTGA. V lost 5 bases and J 6 bases, leaving 19 bases between the germline ends. The CDR3 runs to 16 residues. For the CDR3, the DNA is TGTGCCAGCAGCACCGTCTCGGGACGGGTAGCCGGGGAGCTGTTTTTT. Translated: CASSTVSGRVAGELFF.

The chain recombines TRBV11-3 with TRBJ2-5; 10 positions agree with TRBD1. This CDR3 spans 15 amino acids. J lost 4 bases, V lost 4 bases, and 6 bases had no gene match. Per germline, CDR1 SGHNT and CDR2 YENEEA. This chain's CDR3 is CASSSGTGETETQYF. The CDR3 DNA follows: TGTGCCAGCAGCTCCGGGACAGGGGAAACAGAGACCCAGTACTTC.

Ten or more counts support this clonotype. This chain uses TRBV20-1 with TRBJ1-2; D is ambiguous. The CDR3 has 13 residues. Germline V gene data show CDR1 as DFQATT and CDR2 as SNEGSKA (reference sequence). Trimming left V 0 bases short and J 4 bases short, with 9 bases between. The CDR3 coding sequence is TGCAGTGCTAGAGAAAGGGCCTTCTATGGCTACACCTTC. Protein: CSARERAFYGYTF.